This T cell receptor (beta chain) was identified during a study of blood T cell repertoires in COVID-19. Study summary: Collection of acute and convalescent COVID-19 samples took place in the United States, Italy and Spain.

The CDR3 is 12 residues long. Germline-derived CDR1 and CDR2 are LGHNT and FRNRAP. With 1 base removed from V and 4 bases from J, the gap between germline ends came to 4 bases. Clinical history reported by participants formed the basis on which cohorts were assigned. Donors in Cohort 3 who had recovered were those with two negative PCRs, healthcare professional clearance, or resolution of their symptoms. Using immunoSEQ multiplex PCR, the repertoire was profiled, and TCRdb retains in-frame clones only, with some absent. This table holds roughly 260,000 clones, 70% to 90% found once. The sequence came from a woman between 45 and 60 years old who had recovered from COVID-19. Sequencing was performed on PBMCs or T cells enriched from blood (not recorded which). This chain uses TRBV12-5 with TRBJ1-2, with D unclear. The chain's CDR3 is CASGLDGYGYTF. DNA of the CDR3: TGTGCTAGTGGTTTGGACGGCTATGGCTACACCTTC. Together with reference TRBV12-5 and TRBJ1-2, the CDR3 gives the full variable domain: DARVTQTPRHKVTEMGQEVTMRCQPILGHNTVFWYRQTMMQGLELLAYFRNRAPLDDSGMPKDRFSAEMPDATLATLKIQPSEPRDSAVYFCASGLDGYGYTFGSGTRLTVV.